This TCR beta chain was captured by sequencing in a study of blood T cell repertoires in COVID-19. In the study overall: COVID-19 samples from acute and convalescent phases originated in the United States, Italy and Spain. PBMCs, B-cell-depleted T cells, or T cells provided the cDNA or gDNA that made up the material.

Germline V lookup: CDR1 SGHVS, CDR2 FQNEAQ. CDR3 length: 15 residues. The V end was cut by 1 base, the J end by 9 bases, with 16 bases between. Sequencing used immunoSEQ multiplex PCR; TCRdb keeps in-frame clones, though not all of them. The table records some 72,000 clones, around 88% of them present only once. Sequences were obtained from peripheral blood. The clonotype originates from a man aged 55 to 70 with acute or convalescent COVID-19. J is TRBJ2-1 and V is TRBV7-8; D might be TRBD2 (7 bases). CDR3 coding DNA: TGTGCCAGCAGCTTAGAGCGACTAGGGGGGGGTGAGCAGTTCTTC. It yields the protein CASSLERLGGGEQFF.